This T cell receptor (beta chain) was sequenced in a study of T cells after posttransplantation cyclophosphamide (dated by TCRdb to between 2015 and 2016). About the study as a whole: Using TRB sequencing, the study followed how the T cell repertoire reconstituted after myeloablative bone marrow transplantation in which posttransplantation cyclophosphamide served as GVHD prophylaxis. Antigen receptor sequencing was done on samples from a few dozen PTCy-treated patients and from more than 15 related bone marrow donors of those patients. Blood from all 35 or so PTCy patients who had 1-year posttransplant specimens underwent TRB sequencing. TRB sequencing was also done on up to about 3 additional blood samples from 2 to 5.2 years after transplant in 3 patients, and on pretransplant blood from 4 patients. Because TRA and TRB clonality were tightly correlated in fewer than 10 samples, subsequent TCR analyses were focused on TRB only. Public TRB sequences were compared against a database of over 3,000 sequences linked to responses to pathogens, tumor antigens, self-antigens and alloantigens.

Study-wide findings and limitations: Across 35 to 55 patients, TRB clonality was highly associated with recipient CMV seropositivity and CMV reactivation, and diversity in PTCy patients was similar to diversity in CNI/methotrexate controls. The TRB repertoires of T cells infiltrating skin or GI tract showed only limited overlap with the TRB repertoires of T cells in blood. At 1-2 months, donor-recipient similarity was low but rose over the first year, and the later blood repertoires were often dominated by donor CD8+ memory clones.

On the day of marrow donation, related bone marrow donors gave peripheral blood samples. Peripheral blood and bone marrow mononuclear cells were isolated by Ficoll-Hypaque density centrifugation and were cryopreserved. At the junction V is shortened by 3 bases and J by 4 bases, with 7 bases in between. The CDR3 numbers 12 residues from cysteine through phenylalanine. Just the 36-base CDR3 DNA is kept, in frame starting at base 1. Reading the germline V gene gives CDR1 SGHDT and CDR2 YYEEEE. Worth noting for this clone: The clone's antigen remains unknown. No quality values exist for individual bases; no much larger clone is one base distant.

Genomic DNA was used for TRB sequencing, which was performed with the immunoSEQ assay at survey resolution or with the hsTCRB kit. The paper's processing steps were these. The immunoSEQ software handled initial read processing, and the LymphoSeq R package was used for repertoire analyses. Clonality was computed as 1 minus normalized Shannon entropy, and a Gini coefficient was also calculated for each TRB dataset. Phenotypes of unsorted samples were inferred by mapping TRB sequences from sorted subsets of the recipient or donor onto the same recipient's unsorted samples. This immuneACCESS table, as held by TCRdb, lists in-frame sequences with V and J called but not all clones. Of the missing ones, under half trace to an unresolved V gene in checked studies; the others have no known cause. V and J calls and clone size are as listed in that table; D and trimming were resolved from the DNA. Here the sample has 25,000 to 35,000 clones; roughly 89% occur a single time. The ten largest clones represent approximately 3.5% of the sample.

The rearranged chain carries TRBV5-6 and TRBJ1-2, with the D gene call left open. The sequencing input was PBMCs. This TCR came from a man aged 50-59 years. The DNA sequence is as follows: TGTGCCAGCAGCTCGGGGTTCTATGGCTACACCTTC. This encodes CASSSGFYGYTF.